This T cell receptor beta chain originates from a study of T cells after yellow fever vaccination. Study details: The fractions with low cell numbers were processed using SMART-Seq v4 Ultra Low Input. Notes on the study in general: Most clones from primary vaccination resurfaced after the booster (around 97% CD4, 75% to 90% CD8). A weaker but faster secondary response was observed, peaking on day 5 versus 15.

A universal primer site and UMIs were added as TCR cDNA was made by 5'RACE template switching. In TCRdb, the 5' RACE reads were re-called with MiXCR into one record per CDR3 protein. The sample includes 300,000 to 450,000 distinct CDR3 sequences, approximately 6% of them seen just once. The CDR3 length is 21 residues. After removal of 5 bases from V and 0 bases from J, the junction contained 16 bases not matched to a gene. The germline gives CDR1 SGHAT, CDR2 FQDESV (reference sequence). Concerning this clonotype: Antigen specificity is unknown.

The chain uses TRBV11-1 and TRBJ2-4, with 13 bases fitting TRBD2. The source material was PBMCs, sampled 5 days after the yellow fever booster vaccination. This receptor was taken from a man between 25 and 39 years old who received the YFV17D yellow fever vaccine. The CDR3 DNA reads as TGTGCCAGCAGCGCAACTACTCCGGGACTAGCGGGACCGCTAGCCAAAAACATTCAGTACTTC. This sequence encodes CASSATTPGLAGPLAKNIQYF.